These 30 T cell receptor beta chains came from one sample sequenced in a study of cytomegalovirus exposure and HLA in healthy donors. The PCR made use of 60 Vbeta and 13 Jbeta primers. Some clones are missing from TCRdb's copy, which holds only in-frame ones; the method was immunoSEQ multiplex PCR. The sample carries roughly 62,000 clones, about 81% recorded once. Sequenced sample: PBMCs. All receptors derive from a woman aged 25 to 39 in good health and CMV-seronegative.

In its sample, this clone was seen once. The chain links TRBV5-6 to TRBJ2-1; D gene ambiguous. From germline, CDR1 is SGHDT and CDR2 YYEEEE. The V end was cut by 0 bases, the J end by 0 bases, with 7 bases between. The CDR3 length is 15 residues. The CDR3 region has the DNA TGTGCCAGCAGCTTGGGTTTCAACTCCTACAATGAGCAGTTCTTC. It is translated as CASSLGFNSYNEQFF.

The chain combines TRBV29-1 with TRBJ2-7, with 8 bases lining up with TRBD2. The V and J ends lost 2 bases and 4 bases, in that order; junction bases with no gene match: 10. Germline values: CDR1 SQVTM, CDR2 ANQGSEA. This CDR3 spans 15 amino acids. CDR3 nucleotide sequence: TGCAGCGTTGAAAGAGCGAGCGGGAGAAAGTACGAGCAGTACTTC. This encodes CSVERASGRKYEQYF.

The chain is built from TRBV9 and TRBJ2-2; D is ambiguous. CDR1 SGDLS and CDR2 YYNGEE come from the germline V gene. This CDR3 is 15 amino acids long. V was clipped by 1 base and J by 1 base, with 8 bases between them. The CDR3 loop reads CASSVMRWNTGELFF. DNA for the CDR3: TGTGCCAGCAGCGTAATGAGGTGGAACACCGGGGAGCTGTTTTTT.

The gene calls are TRBV7-8 and TRBJ2-5; 7 bases map to TRBD1. The J call may be wrong; the DNA end is better matched by TRBJ2-7. Per germline, CDR1 SGHVS and CDR2 FQNEAQ. This CDR3 is built from 13 residues. The CDR3 here is CASSLEGTDEQYF. DNA of the CDR3: TGTGCCAGCAGCTTAGAAGGGACAGACGAGCAGTACTTC.

This chain links TRBV10-3 with TRBJ2-5; D is unresolved. V was pared by 2 bases and J by 3 bases, with 7 bases between. This CDR3 is 13 amino acids long. Germline CDR1 and CDR2: ENHRY and SYGVKD. CDR3 DNA: TGTGCCATCAGTGAGGGGCAGAAAGAGACCCAGTACTTC. This codes for CAISEGQKETQYF.

The J gene is TRBJ2-7, the V gene TRBV18; TRBD1 matches 8 bases. The CDR3 has 14 amino acids. The J segment lost 2 bases and the V segment lost 4 bases, leaving 4 bases of the junction unmatched. Germline CDR1 and CDR2: KGHSH and LQKENI. The CDR3 reads CASSLTGGTYEQYF. The CDR3 coding sequence is TGTGCCAGCTCACTAACAGGGGGAACCTACGAGCAGTACTTC.

This chain joins TRBV28 and TRBJ2-7; 8 nucleotides match TRBD1. The CDR3 runs 14 residues. Unmatched junction bases numbered 9, after V lost 9 bases and J lost 2 bases. CDR1 MDHEN and CDR2 SYDVKM come from the germline V gene. The CDR3 DNA sequence: TGTGCCAGTAGCCTCAGGGGGCAGCCCTACGAGCAGTACTTC. Encoded protein: CASSLRGQPYEQYF.

This chain joins TRBV28 and TRBJ2-2, with 8 bases lining up with TRBD1. The CDR3 is made up of 14 amino acids. V lost 6 bases to trimming and J lost 7 bases; unmatched junction nucleotides: 7. Per germline, CDR1 MDHEN and CDR2 SYDVKM. The CDR3 DNA sequence: TGTGCCAGCAGAGGACAGGGCCGAGGCGGGGAGCTGTTTTTT. It translates to CASRGQGRGGELFF.

This sequence joins TRBV7-6 and TRBJ1-2; the D gene is possibly TRBD1 (5 bases). The length of the CDR3 is 14 residues. Trimming pared 1 base from V and 8 bases from J, leaving 14 bases between. Germline V gives CDR1 SGHVS, CDR2 FNYEAQ. For the CDR3, the DNA is TGTGCCAGCAGCTTAGTGGGGCAGTCGACGGGCTACACCTTC. Encoded protein: CASSLVGQSTGYTF.

V gene TRBV29-1 combines with J gene TRBJ2-5, with D maybe TRBD1 (5 bases). CDR3 length: 11 residues. The V end was cut by 4 bases, the J end by 5 bases, with 8 bases between. Germline CDR1 and CDR2: SQVTM and ANQGSEA. The CDR3 bases are TGCAGCGTTGTGGGGCAGGAGACCCAGTACTTC. This translates into CSVVGQETQYF.

A few counts support this clone. The chain links TRBV27 to TRBJ2-7; TRBD1 matches 8 bases. V lost 0 bases and J lost 6; bases outside the gene matches: 7. Germline V gene data show CDR1 as MNHEY and CDR2 as SMNVEV (reference sequence). This CDR3 has 15 residues. CDR3 DNA sequence: TGTGCCAGCAGTTTATCTGGTCAGGGGGCCTCCGAGCAGTACTTC. Its translation: CASSLSGQGASEQYF.

This chain links TRBV18 with TRBJ2-1, with a tentative D call TRBD2 (6 bases). The CDR3 length is 18 residues. V lost 0 bases and J 0 bases, leaving 15 bases between the germline ends. Germline loops: CDR1 KGHSH, CDR2 LQKENI. For the CDR3, the DNA is TGTGCCAGCTCACCACCGACCGGGAGTCGAAGCTCCTACAATGAGCAGTTCTTC. Protein: CASSPPTGSRSSYNEQFF.

The V call is TRBV10-1, the J call TRBJ2-7; D might be TRBD2 (6 bases). The V and J ends lost 3 bases and 0 bases respectively, with 21 bases between them. CDR3 size: 18 residues. Germline values: CDR1 WNHNN, CDR2 SYGVQD (reference sequence). The CDR3, as DNA: TGCGCCAGCAGTGAAGGCCTATGGCGGGATAATGACTCCTACGAGCAGTACGTC. Encoded protein: CASSEGLWRDNDSYEQYV.

The rearrangement uses TRBV7-2 and TRBJ2-2; 10 bases match TRBD2. The ends lost 5 bases at V and 10 bases at J; junction bases unmatched: 10. This CDR3 region has 15 residues. CDR1 is SGHTA, CDR2 FQGNSA, per germline. CDR3 DNA sequence: TGTGCCAGCAGCCTAGGCCCTAGCGGGAGTGAGGAGCTGTTTTTT. Translating it yields CASSLGPSGSEELFF.

This clone was detected only a few times. This chain uses TRBV19 with TRBJ1-5, with 7 bases aligning to TRBD1. This CDR3 region has 15 residues. Germline trimming cut 2 bases from V and 3 bases from J; bases unmatched to any gene: 4. The germline gives CDR1 LNHDA, CDR2 SQIVND (reference sequence). This CDR3 is CASSISGQDNQPQHF. For the CDR3, the DNA is TGTGCCAGTAGTATATCAGGACAGGACAATCAGCCCCAGCATTTT. Full variable domain (remainder filled in from reference TRBV19 and TRBJ1-5): DGGITQSPKYLFRKEGQNVTLSCEQNLNHDAMYWYRQDPGQGLRLIYYSQIVNDFQKGDIAEGYSVSREKKESFPLTVTSAQKNPTAFYLCASSISGQDNQPQHFGDGTRLSIL.

The chain couples TRBV6-5 to TRBJ2-1; TRBD2 matches at 7 bases. Germline trimming cut 0 bases from V and 1 base from J; bases unmatched to any gene: 3. The CDR3 consists of 16 residues. The germline V gene encodes CDR1 MNHEY and CDR2 SVGAGI. The CDR3 DNA reads TGTGCCAGCAGTTACTCGAGCGGGGCTTCCTACAATGAGCAGTTCTTC. Its protein product is CASSYSSGASYNEQFF.

This clone has only a few counts. The V and J genes are TRBV2 and TRBJ1-2; a weak D match, TRBD1 (5 bases). Per the germline V gene, CDR1 is SNHLY and CDR2 is FYNNEI. Deletions cut 2 bases from V and 6 bases from J, with 7 bases between. This CDR3 spans 12 amino acids. The CDR3: CASSESGDGYTF. The DNA for the CDR3 is TGTGCCAGCAGTGAATCGGGGGATGGCTACACCTTC. The full variable domain, in which reference TRBV2 and TRBJ1-2 provide the parts outside the CDR3, is EPEVTQTPSHQVTQMGQEVILRCVPISNHLYFYWYRQILGQKVEFLVSFYNNEISEKSEIFDDQFSVERPDGSNFTLKIRSTKLEDSAMYFCASSESGDGYTFGSGTRLTVV.

The genes are TRBV2 and TRBJ1-5, with D unresolved. The CDR3 has 13 amino acids. The germline V and J ends were trimmed by 7 bases and 4 bases, with 11 bases remaining between them. Germline V gene sequence: CDR1 SNHLY, CDR2 FYNNEI. The CDR3 loop reads CASIYRQNQPQHF. The CDR3 DNA sequence: TGTGCCAGCATCTACAGACAAAATCAGCCCCAGCATTTT.

In its sample, this clone was seen a few times. The V gene is TRBV19, the J gene TRBJ2-1; unclear D gene. Germline CDR1 and CDR2: LNHDA and SQIVND (reference sequence). Trimming cost V 5 bases and J 1 base, with 12 bases left between them. The CDR3 consists of 15 residues. The CDR3 DNA follows: TGTGCCAGTAGTCAGTCAGGAAGGTCCTACAATGAGCAGTTCTTC. It is translated as CASSQSGRSYNEQFF.

This clone was observed a single time. This rearrangement joins TRBV19 to TRBJ1-3, with TRBD1 matching 9 bases. This CDR3 comprises 16 residues. Germline V gene lookup returns CDR1 LNHDA and CDR2 SQIVND (reference sequence). J lost 2 bases, V lost 3 bases, and 5 bases had no gene match. This CDR3 reads CASSMPRTGAGNTIYF. CDR3 DNA: TGTGCCAGTAGTATGCCCCGGACAGGGGCTGGAAACACCATATATTTT. The full variable domain, completed using reference TRBV19 and TRBJ1-3, is DGGITQSPKYLFRKEGQNVTLSCEQNLNHDAMYWYRQDPGQGLRLIYYSQIVNDFQKGDIAEGYSVSREKKESFPLTVTSAQKNPTAFYLCASSMPRTGAGNTIYFGEGSWLTVV.

The rearrangement links TRBV9 to TRBJ1-3; D ambiguous. Germline CDR1 and CDR2: SGDLS and YYNGEE. With 7 bases removed from V and 0 bases from J, the gap between germline ends came to 11 bases. The CDR3 runs 14 residues. The CDR3 protein is CASSQALSGNTIYF. The CDR3 region has the DNA TGTGCCAGCTCTCAGGCGCTCTCTGGAAACACCATATATTTT.

The CDR3 here is CASSHFGQGSDTEAFF. The DNA of the CDR3 is TGTGCCAGCAGCCACTTCGGCCAGGGTTCGGACACTGAAGCTTTCTTT. J is TRBJ1-1 and V is TRBV14; tentative D call: TRBD1 (5 bases). Trimming shortened V by 3 bases and J by 3 bases, and 17 bases separated the two germline ends. Looked up from germline, CDR1 is SGHDN and CDR2 is FVKESK. The CDR3 sequence is 16 residues long.

V is TRBV19 and J is TRBJ1-1, with TRBD1 identical over 9 bases. The CDR3 extends over 14 amino acids. Germline CDR1 LNHDA, CDR2 SQIVND (reference sequence). With V trimmed by 7 bases and J by 2 bases, 5 bases remained unmatched. Here the CDR3 reads CASTSTGGNTEAFF. The CDR3 nucleotides are TGTGCCAGTACCTCGACAGGGGGAAACACTGAAGCTTTCTTT.

To note about this clone: The junction departs from the called germline gene at one end, perhaps through a read error. The DNA for the CDR3 is TGTGCCAGCAGTTTTGTGGGTAGCATAGATACGCAGTATTTT. This gives the protein CASSFVGSIDTQYF. The V and J genes are TRBV28 and TRBJ2-3; D remains unclear. CDR1 and CDR2 from the germline V gene are MDHEN and SYDVKM. The CDR3 has 14 amino acids.

The chain carries TRBV10-3 and TRBJ1-2; 8 bases agree with TRBD1. Germline CDR1 is ENHRY and CDR2 is SYGVKD. V gave up 3 bases and J gave up 2 bases; unmatched junction bases: 11. This CDR3 has 17 residues. The CDR3 region is CAISETHRDRPNYGYTF. In DNA form, the CDR3 reads TGTGCCATCAGTGAAACCCACCGGGACAGGCCCAACTATGGCTACACCTTC.

This clone appeared a few times. CDR3: CASSISSGNQPQHF. In nucleotides, the CDR3 is TGTGCCAGTAGTATATCCTCAGGGAATCAGCCCCAGCATTTT. This rearrangement joins TRBV19 to TRBJ1-5, with a tentative D call TRBD1 (5 bases). Trimming removed 2 bases from V and 4 bases from J, with 9 bases in between. The CDR3 has 14 amino acids. Germline V lookup: CDR1 LNHDA, CDR2 SQIVND (reference sequence).

V usage is TRBV19 and J usage is TRBJ2-7; possible D gene TRBD2, 6 bases. Germline V gene lookup returns CDR1 LNHDA and CDR2 SQIVND (reference sequence). The V end lost 3 bases, the J end lost 3 bases, and 9 bases lay between the germline ends. The CDR3 extends over 13 amino acids. CDR3 sequence: CASSIREDYEQYF. The CDR3, as DNA: TGTGCCAGTAGTATCAGGGAGGACTACGAGCAGTACTTC.

This chain connects TRBV28 to TRBJ2-3; maybe TRBD2 (5 bases). The germline gives CDR1 MDHEN, CDR2 SYDVKM. Trimming stripped 5 bases from V and 0 bases from J, with 21 bases between. The length of the CDR3 is 18 residues. The DNA of the CDR3 is TGTGCCAGCAGTCCTCCTGGAGGTTACGCGACTAGCACAGATACGCAGTATTTT. This encodes CASSPPGGYATSTDTQYF.

The genes are TRBV7-3 and TRBJ2-1, with 13 bases lining up with TRBD2. The junction had 5 bases not matched to a gene; V was cut back by 2 bases and J by 7 bases. Germline CDR1 SGHTA, CDR2 FQGTGA. This CDR3 is 16 amino acids long. CDR3 in amino acids: CASSLRGTSGINEQFF. The CDR3 DNA sequence: TGTGCCAGCAGCTTACGCGGGACTAGCGGGATTAATGAGCAGTTCTTC.

This clone has more than one count but fewer than ten. V and J are TRBV5-4 and TRBJ2-1; TRBD2 matches at 7 bases. Germline trimming cut 0 bases from V and 1 base from J; bases unmatched to any gene: 4. This CDR3 spans 16 amino acids. CDR1 and CDR2 from the germline V gene are SGHNT and YYREEE (reference sequence). The CDR3 DNA is TGTGCCAGCAGCTTGGGCGGGAGAGGTTCCTACAATGAGCAGTTCTTC. Translated, it gives CASSLGGRGSYNEQFF. The variable domain in full, completed from reference TRBV5-4 and TRBJ2-1, reads ETGVTQSPTHLIKTRGQQVTLRCSSQSGHNTVSWYQQALGQGPQFIFQYYREEENGRGNFPPRFSGLQFPNYSSELNVNALELDDSALYLCASSLGGRGSYNEQFFGPGTRLTVL.